Detailed here is one TCR beta chain. The data stem from a study of identical twins. TCRdb redid the calling of the 5' RACE reads with MiXCR, one entry per CDR3 protein. The sample records roughly 480,000 distinct CDR3 sequences, approximately 24% being singletons. The CDR3 totals 13 residues. Trimming removed 5 bases at V and 2 bases at J, with 9 bases between. These records were also assigned to another study, of T cells expressing NK-cell markers. That report notes: Obtained from sorted CD3+CD56+NKG2C+, CD3+CD56+NKG2C- and CD3+CD56-NKG2C+ T cells were the TCR beta repertoires.

This chain uses TRBV12-3 or TRBV12-4 with TRBJ2-5; D call uncertain. The material sequenced was CD4+ T cells sorted from blood. The source of this sequence is a woman aged 18 to 35 in good health. CDR3 coding DNA: TGTGCCAGCAGTCCGCGTCTTCAAGAGACCCAGTACTTC. Protein sequence: CASSPRLQETQYF.